This T cell receptor beta chain derives from a study of technical replicates of blood from a handful of donors. This CDR3 contains 15 residues. CDR1 is MGHRA, CDR2 YSYEKL, per germline. Trimming took 0 bases from V and 0 from J, leaving 8 bases between them. Measured with immunoSEQ multiplex PCR; TCRdb has only the in-frame clones, and not every one. Of around 70,000 clones in the sample, around 93% were seen once. The receptor comes from a human donor in good health. This sequence joins TRBV4-1 and TRBJ1-1, with D possibly matching TRBD1 (5 bases). The sequenced sample consisted of T cells isolated from PBMCs. CDR3 sequence: CASSQETAMNTEAFF. CDR3 sequence (DNA): TGCGCCAGCAGCCAAGAGACAGCAATGAACACTGAAGCTTTCTTT.